The 29 T cell receptor beta chains presented below share a single source sample, sequenced in a study of T cells in Graves' hyperthyroidism and ophthalmopathy. Using RNA transcripts as the source, TCR beta CDR3 regions were amplified. During a first-round RT-PCR of the TCR CDR3, the HTBI primer set was used. TCRdb re-analysed the multiplex PCR reads in MiXCR, keeping a single row per CDR3 protein. The profile shows about 550,000 distinct CDR3 sequences, about a fifth of them singletons. The sequenced sample was blood. The receptor set was obtained from a man between 18 and 35 years old with Graves' hyperthyroidism.

The table lists this clonotype with many counts. This chain joins TRBV27 and TRBJ2-7; 8 nucleotides line up with TRBD1. V was clipped by 3 bases and J by 6 bases; unmatched bases: 7. This CDR3 is 14 amino acids long. Per the germline V gene, CDR1 is MNHEY and CDR2 is SMNVEV (reference sequence). For the CDR3, the DNA is TGTGCCAGCAGTTTCTCCAGGGGGCAAGGCGAGCAGTACTTC. This codes for CASSFSRGQGEQYF.

V usage is TRBV6-2 or TRBV6-3 and J usage is TRBJ2-5; possible D gene TRBD1, 5 bases. The CDR3 covers 13 residues. Germline-derived CDR1 and CDR2 are MNHEY and SVGEGT. The V end lost 7 bases, the J end lost 5 bases, and 14 bases lay between the germline ends. The CDR3 sequence is CASNRRQRETQYF. CDR3 nucleotides: TGTGCCAGCAATAGAAGACAGAGGGAGACCCAGTACTTC.

The J gene is TRBJ1-1, the V gene TRBV6-1, with D unresolved. Germline values: CDR1 MNHNS, CDR2 SASEGT. This CDR3 spans 13 amino acids. Trimming cost V 7 bases and J 0 bases, with 9 bases left between them. The CDR3 here is CASMGSLNTEAFF. In DNA form, the CDR3 reads TGTGCCAGCATGGGGTCCTTGAACACTGAAGCTTTCTTT.

Of note for this clonotype: A read error may produce the germline difference seen at one junction end. The V call is TRBV20-1, the J call TRBJ1-6; a possible D gene is TRBD1 (6 bases). Germline loops: CDR1 DFQATT, CDR2 SNEGSKA (reference sequence). The CDR3 spans 13 residues. CDR3 in amino acids: CSAVELGTSPLRF. DNA for the CDR3: TGCAGTGCTGTGGAGCTCGGGACATCGCCCCTCCGCTTT.

The chain is built from TRBV5-6 and TRBJ2-5; the D gene is possibly TRBD1 (6 bases). This CDR3 contains 14 residues. V was trimmed by 4 bases and J by 5 bases, leaving 15 bases between them. Germline V lookup: CDR1 SGHDT, CDR2 YYEEEE. CDR3 DNA sequence: TGTGCCAGCAGCCAGGACAGCCGGAGTGAGACCCAGTACTTC. Translation: CASSQDSRSETQYF.

The table lists this clonotype with many counts. This sequence joins TRBV19 and TRBJ1-5; D call uncertain. The V and J ends lost 2 bases and 4 bases respectively, with 6 bases between them. Germline V gives CDR1 LNHDA, CDR2 SQIVND (reference sequence). There are 13 residues in the CDR3. The CDR3 here is CASSILGNQPQHF. In DNA, the CDR3 is TGTGCCAGTAGTATATTAGGGAATCAGCCCCAGCATTTT. The full variable domain, completed using reference TRBV19 and TRBJ1-5, is DGGITQSPKYLFRKEGQNVTLSCEQNLNHDAMYWYRQDPGQGLRLIYYSQIVNDFQKGDIAEGYSVSREKKESFPLTVTSAQKNPTAFYLCASSILGNQPQHFGDGTRLSIL.

There are many counts of this clonotype. This sequence joins TRBV12-3 or TRBV12-4 and TRBJ1-1; a weak D match, TRBD1 (6 bases). Between the trimmed V and J ends, which lost 4 bases and 5 bases, there was a span of 17 bases. The CDR3 runs to 15 residues. The DNA of the CDR3 is TGTGCCAGCAGTTCCCGACAGGTCGTGAGGACTGAAGCTTTCTTT. Its translation is CASSSRQVVRTEAFF.

The rearrangement links TRBV6-1 to TRBJ1-1; possibly TRBD1 for D (5 bases). V lost 4 bases to trimming and J lost 8 bases, with 17 bases between them. Germline V gene sequence: CDR1 MNHNS, CDR2 SASEGT. This CDR3 comprises 14 residues. CDR3 DNA sequence: TGTGCCAGCAGTGTCCAGACAGAGATAGTCGAAGCTTTCTTT. Its translation is CASSVQTEIVEAFF.

With regard to this clonotype: Because the CDR3 is missing its conserved closing phenylalanine or tryptophan, this is likely a read error. V gene TRBV28 combines with J gene TRBJ1-2; D is uncertain. The CDR3 contains 14 residues. Germline CDR1 is MDHEN and CDR2 is SYDVKM. Deletions cut 4 bases from V and 5 bases from J, with 14 bases between. CDR3 sequence reads: CASSSPQDFYGYTL. The DNA for the CDR3 is TGTGCCAGCAGTTCACCTCAGGATTTTTATGGCTACACCCTC.

V is TRBV11-2 and J is TRBJ2-6; 11 bases match TRBD1. From germline, CDR1 is SGHAT and CDR2 FQNNGV. The CDR3 spans 18 residues. Trimming cost V 6 bases and J 1 base; bases outside gene matches: 8. The chain's CDR3 is CASRSLRDRGSGANVLTF. The CDR3 region has the DNA TGTGCCAGCAGGTCCCTGAGGGACAGGGGGTCTGGGGCCAACGTCCTGACTTTC.

CDR3 coding DNA: TGTGCCAGTAGTATCATATGGACCTTAAAGAACACTGAAGCTTTCTTT. The encoded protein is CASSIIWTLKNTEAFF. V and J are TRBV19 and TRBJ1-1, with D unclear. The CDR3 is 16 amino acids. Germline values: CDR1 LNHDA, CDR2 SQIVND (reference sequence). Trimming took 3 bases from V and 1 from J, leaving 15 bases between them.

This clonotype was detected ten times or more. The chain recombines TRBV6-5 with TRBJ2-7; maybe TRBD1 (6 bases). The germline V gene encodes CDR1 MNHEY and CDR2 SVGAGI. The V and J ends lost 2 bases and 7 bases respectively, with 15 bases between them. CDR3 length: 14 residues. The CDR3 protein is CASSYVRDTGEQYF. Written as DNA, the CDR3 is TGTGCCAGCAGTTACGTTCGGGACACAGGGGAGCAGTACTTC.

The chain combines TRBV11-1 with TRBJ2-2; TRBD1 aligns across 10 bases. Looked up from germline, CDR1 is SGHAT and CDR2 is FQDESV (reference sequence). The CDR3 is 16 residues long. V shed 3 bases, J shed 4 bases, and the junction held 5 bases outside the gene matches. CDR3 coding DNA: TGTGCCAGCAGCTTTCGGGGACAGGGGCGCACCGGGGAGCTGTTTTTT. It is translated as CASSFRGQGRTGELFF.

The V and J genes are TRBV6-2 or TRBV6-3 and TRBJ2-5; 9 bases map to TRBD2. Trimming removed 2 bases from V and 1 base from J; junction bases left unmatched: 2. This CDR3 has 15 amino acids. Germline V CDR1 and CDR2: MNHEY, SVGEGT. The CDR3 loop is CASSYPREGQETQYF. CDR3 bases: TGTGCCAGCAGTTACCCGCGGGAGGGCCAAGAGACCCAGTACTTC.

This clonotype has at least ten counts. The V call is TRBV7-8, the J call TRBJ1-5, with TRBD1 as a possible D gene (6 bases). Germline V gene lookup returns CDR1 SGHVS and CDR2 FQNEAQ. CDR3 length equals 16 residues. V was clipped by 5 bases and J by 3 bases, with 17 bases between them. CDR3 sequence: CASSGRGRDPNQPQHF. The CDR3 bases are TGTGCCAGCAGCGGTCGGGGGCGGGACCCCAATCAGCCCCAGCATTTT.

This clonotype was detected ten times or more. This chain connects TRBV12-3 or TRBV12-4 to TRBJ1-2; D possibly corresponds to TRBD1 (5 bases). Trimming stripped 8 bases from V and 4 bases from J, with 14 bases between. The CDR3 consists of 13 residues. The CDR3 loop is CASLRDGGYGYTF. For the CDR3, the DNA is TGTGCCAGCCTCCGGGACGGGGGCTATGGCTACACCTTC.

In this sample, this clonotype turned up a few times. This chain links TRBV5-1 with TRBJ1-2; possibly TRBD1 for D (5 bases). V was cut by 0 bases and J by 6 bases, with 9 bases left in between. The CDR3 has 13 residues. The V gene's germline CDR1 is SGHRS and CDR2 YFSETQ. CDR3 region: CASSLDGTHGYTF. In nucleotides, the CDR3 is TGCGCCAGCAGCTTGGATGGGACGCATGGCTACACCTTC.

This clonotype occurred many times. Being one base from a much bigger clone, this may be a read error. The DNA of the CDR3 is TGTGCCAGCAGTTGGACTAGCGAAGAGACCCAGTACTTC. It is translated as CASSWTSEETQYF. This rearrangement joins TRBV12-3 or TRBV12-4 to TRBJ2-5; 9 bases are shared with TRBD2. This CDR3 contains 13 residues. J was trimmed by 3 bases and V by 4 bases; bases with no gene match: 0.

This chain links TRBV6-1 with TRBJ1-2; D unclear. This CDR3 has 13 residues. V lost 2 bases and J lost 3, with 7 bases in between. Germline CDR1 and CDR2: MNHNS and SASEGT. Written as DNA, the CDR3 is TGTGCCAGCAGTGAATACGGCTACTATGGCTACACCTTC. It specifies CASSEYGYYGYTF.

Ten or more counts support this clonotype. This chain links TRBV28 with TRBJ1-3; 7 bases agree with TRBD1. Losses at the gene ends were 8 bases for V and 0 bases for J; bases not matched to a gene: 7. The CDR3 runs 15 residues. Germline values: CDR1 MDHEN, CDR2 SYDVKM. The CDR3 bases are TGTGCCAGCCAGGACAGGCCTTTCTCTGGAAACACCATATATTTT. This sequence encodes CASQDRPFSGNTIYF. The variable domain in full, with the rest retrieved from reference TRBV28 and TRBJ1-3, is DVKVTQSSRYLVKRTGEKVFLECVQDMDHENMFWYRQDPGLGLRLIYFSYDVKMKEKGDIPEGYSVSREKKERFSLILESASTNQTSMYLCASQDRPFSGNTIYFGEGSWLTVV.

This clonotype occurred many times. The chain recombines TRBV7-2 with TRBJ1-2; D not certain. Per the germline V gene, CDR1 is SGHTA and CDR2 is FQGNSA. The CDR3 spans 16 residues. V dropped 0 bases and J dropped 2 bases, with 13 bases sitting between them. The CDR3 loop reads CASSLAGRAFNYGYTF. CDR3 coding DNA: TGTGCCAGCAGCTTAGCGGGGAGGGCGTTCAACTATGGCTACACCTTC. Filled out from reference TRBV7-2 and TRBJ1-2, the complete variable domain reads GAGVSQSPSNKVTEKGKDVELRCDPISGHTALYWYRQSLGQGLEFLIYFQGNSAPDKSGLPSDRFSAERTGGSVSTLTIQRTQQEDSAVYLCASSLAGRAFNYGYTFGSGTRLTVV.

Regarding this clonotype: A much more abundant neighbour one base away suggests this may be a read error. The chain uses TRBV12-3 or TRBV12-4 and TRBJ1-1, with D possibly matching TRBD1 (6 bases). This CDR3 contains 14 residues. CDR3 nucleotide sequence: TGTGCCAGCAGTCCCGGGGGGGCGGGTACTGGAGCTTTCTTT. It translates to CASSPGGAGTGAFF.

This clonotype appeared many times. The chain is built from TRBV7-9 and TRBJ2-7, with TRBD2 as a possible D gene (6 bases). CDR3 size: 15 residues. V was trimmed by 5 bases and J by 3 bases, leaving 17 bases between them. Germline loops: CDR1 SEHNR, CDR2 FQNEAQ (reference sequence). CDR3 nucleotide sequence: TGTGCCAGCAGCGGAACCGGACTATCCAACTACGAGCAGTACTTC. Translated, it gives CASSGTGLSNYEQYF.

The rearrangement uses TRBV27 and TRBJ1-6; D remains unclear. This CDR3 comprises 12 residues. V gave up 5 bases and J gave up 10 bases, with 9 bases separating them. From germline, CDR1 is MNHEY and CDR2 SMNVEV (reference sequence). This chain's CDR3 is CASSPIRSPLHF. CDR3 nucleotides: TGTGCCAGCAGTCCGATTAGGTCACCCCTCCACTTT.

Many counts were recorded for this clonotype. V and J are TRBV6-2 or TRBV6-3 and TRBJ1-5; D remains unclear. The germline CDR1 and CDR2 sequences are MNHEY and SVGEGT. This CDR3 has 13 amino acids. V lost 2 bases, J lost 9 bases, and 11 bases lay in between. The CDR3 sequence: CASSYNGLWPQHF. The CDR3 DNA follows: TGTGCCAGCAGTTACAACGGCCTGTGGCCCCAGCATTTT.

A few counts support this clonotype. CDR3 in amino acids: CASSDPGAVNQPQHF. DNA for the CDR3: TGTGCCAGCAGTGACCCCGGGGCGGTCAATCAGCCCCAGCATTTT. The rearrangement uses TRBV28 and TRBJ1-5; maybe TRBD1 (5 bases). The CDR3 extends over 15 amino acids. V lost 5 bases and J 3 bases, leaving 14 bases between the germline ends. CDR1 MDHEN and CDR2 SYDVKM come from the germline V gene.

This clonotype occurred many times. The chain links TRBV7-6 to TRBJ2-5; D might be TRBD2 (6 bases). Germline V gives CDR1 SGHVS, CDR2 FNYEAQ. There are 12 residues in the CDR3. The V and J ends lost 1 base and 9 bases respectively, with 9 bases between them. The CDR3 spells CASSLVASAQYF. Here the CDR3 DNA reads TGTGCCAGCAGCTTAGTAGCTAGCGCCCAGTACTTC.

V and J are TRBV19 and TRBJ1-1; no clear D gene. CDR1 is LNHDA and CDR2 is SQIVND in the germline V gene (reference sequence). V gave up 5 bases and J gave up 2 bases, with 15 bases separating them. This CDR3 comprises 15 residues. The CDR3 region has the DNA TGTGCCAGTAGTGATCGAGGTGCCCCCAACACTGAAGCTTTCTTT. Its translation: CASSDRGAPNTEAFF. Supplemented by reference TRBV19 and TRBJ1-1, the full variable domain reads DGGITQSPKYLFRKEGQNVTLSCEQNLNHDAMYWYRQDPGQGLRLIYYSQIVNDFQKGDIAEGYSVSREKKESFPLTVTSAQKNPTAFYLCASSDRGAPNTEAFFGQGTRLTVV.

This clonotype showed up just once. A much more abundant neighbour one base away suggests this may be a read error. Likely a read error: the CDR3 ends without its conserved phenylalanine or tryptophan. V is TRBV10-3 and J is TRBJ1-2, with 7 bases aligning to TRBD1. V gave up 0 bases and J gave up 8 bases; unmatched junction bases: 6. The CDR3 runs 14 residues. Germline loops: CDR1 ENHRY, CDR2 SYGVKD. CDR3 in amino acids: CAISESNRGSGYTL. For the CDR3, the DNA is TGTGCCATCAGTGAGTCGAACAGGGGATCAGGCTACACCTTG.